This paragraph covers one T cell receptor (beta chain) sequence. Autoimmune disease history or systemic immunosuppression was exclusionary. This sample is part of a study of OX40 agonist ivuxolimab in advanced cancers. About the study: Age averaged 60 years (range about 23 to 85), and roughly 80% were male.

Produced via immunoSEQ multiplex PCR; TCRdb's table is partial and in-frame only. The table includes about 69,000 clones, 84% detected once. This material consisted of CD4+ or CD8+ T cells sorted from blood, taken in a trial of the OX40 agonist ivuxolimab. The TCR was taken from an adult with an advanced solid tumor such as melanoma, head and neck, liver or kidney cancer.

CDR3 sequence reads: CASSQDVSQTQYF. In DNA form, the CDR3 reads TGTGCCAGCAGCCAGGACGTCTCGCAGACCCAGTACTTC. The gene calls are TRBV7-3 and TRBJ2-5; D is ambiguous. The V end lost 5 bases, the J end lost 6 bases, and 13 bases lay between the germline ends. This CDR3 has 13 amino acids. The germline gives CDR1 SGHTA, CDR2 FQGTGA.